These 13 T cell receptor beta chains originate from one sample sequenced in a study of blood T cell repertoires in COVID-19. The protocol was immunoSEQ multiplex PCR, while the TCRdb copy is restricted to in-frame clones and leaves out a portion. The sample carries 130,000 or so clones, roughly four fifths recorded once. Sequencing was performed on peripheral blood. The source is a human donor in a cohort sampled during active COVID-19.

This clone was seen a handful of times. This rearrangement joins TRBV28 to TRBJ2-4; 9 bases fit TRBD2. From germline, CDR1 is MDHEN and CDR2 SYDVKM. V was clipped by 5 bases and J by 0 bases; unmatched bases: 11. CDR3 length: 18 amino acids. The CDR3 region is CASSPTGTSKLAKNIQYF. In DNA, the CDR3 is TGTGCCAGCAGTCCCACCGGGACTAGCAAACTAGCCAAAAACATTCAGTACTTC.

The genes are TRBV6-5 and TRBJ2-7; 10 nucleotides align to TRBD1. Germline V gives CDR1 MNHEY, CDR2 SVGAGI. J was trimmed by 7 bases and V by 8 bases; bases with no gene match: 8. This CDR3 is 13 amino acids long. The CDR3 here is CASGRQGAREQYF. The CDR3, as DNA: TGTGCCAGCGGACGACAGGGGGCGCGGGAGCAGTACTTC.

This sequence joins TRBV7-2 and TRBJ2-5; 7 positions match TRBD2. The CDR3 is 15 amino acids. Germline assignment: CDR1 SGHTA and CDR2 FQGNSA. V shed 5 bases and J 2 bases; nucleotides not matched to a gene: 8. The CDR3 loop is CASSGRVRRQETQYF. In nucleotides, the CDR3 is TGTGCCAGCAGCGGGAGGGTCCGGCGGCAAGAGACCCAGTACTTC.

In nucleotides, the CDR3 is TGTGCCAGCAGTGATTCGGGACAACCAAATCAGCCCCAGCATTTT. Translating gives CASSDSGQPNQPQHF. The chain joins TRBV2 to TRBJ1-5; perhaps TRBD1 as D (6 bases). V was pared by 3 bases and J by 4 bases, with 13 bases between. Germline loops: CDR1 SNHLY, CDR2 FYNNEI. This CDR3 contains 15 residues.

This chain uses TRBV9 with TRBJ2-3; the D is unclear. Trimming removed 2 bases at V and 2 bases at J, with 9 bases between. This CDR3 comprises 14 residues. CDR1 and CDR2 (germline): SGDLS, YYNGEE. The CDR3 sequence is CASSVQEPTDTQYF. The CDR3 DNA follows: TGTGCCAGCAGCGTTCAGGAACCCACAGATACGCAGTATTTT.

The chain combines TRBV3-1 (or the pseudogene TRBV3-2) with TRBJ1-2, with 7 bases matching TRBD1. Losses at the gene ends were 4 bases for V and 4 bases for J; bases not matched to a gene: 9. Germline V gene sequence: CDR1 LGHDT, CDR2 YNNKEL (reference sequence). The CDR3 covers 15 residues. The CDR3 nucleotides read TGTGCCAGCAGCCCAGGCAACAGGGGTCGCTATGGCTACACCTTC. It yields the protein CASSPGNRGRYGYTF.

The CDR3 protein is CTSSQSTSGAETQYF. The CDR3 bases are TGCACCAGCAGCCAATCGACTAGCGGGGCAGAGACCCAGTACTTC. V gene TRBV1 combines with J gene TRBJ2-5; the table's D call of TRBD2 was not tested on the DNA. TRBV1 constitutes a pseudogene. The CDR3 has 15 residues.

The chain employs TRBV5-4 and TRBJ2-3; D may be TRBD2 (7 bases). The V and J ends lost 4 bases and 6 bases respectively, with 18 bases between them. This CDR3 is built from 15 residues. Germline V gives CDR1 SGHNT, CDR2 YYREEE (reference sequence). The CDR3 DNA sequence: TGTGCCAGCAGCATGGGGGGGTCAGGGGCTGATACGCAGTATTTT. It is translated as CASSMGGSGADTQYF.

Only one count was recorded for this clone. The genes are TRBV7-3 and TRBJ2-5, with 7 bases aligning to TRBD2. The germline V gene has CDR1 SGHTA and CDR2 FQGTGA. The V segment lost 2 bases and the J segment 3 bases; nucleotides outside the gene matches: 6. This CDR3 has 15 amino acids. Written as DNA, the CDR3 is TGTGCCAGCAGCTTATCCGGGGGGTTTAAAGAGACCCAGTACTTC. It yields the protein CASSLSGGFKETQYF.

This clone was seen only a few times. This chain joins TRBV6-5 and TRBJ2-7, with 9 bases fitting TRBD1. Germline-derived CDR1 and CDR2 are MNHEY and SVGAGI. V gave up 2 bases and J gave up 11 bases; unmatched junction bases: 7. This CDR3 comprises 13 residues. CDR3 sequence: CASSYTLQGAKYF. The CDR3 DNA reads TGTGCCAGCAGTTACACCCTACAGGGGGCCAAGTACTTC.

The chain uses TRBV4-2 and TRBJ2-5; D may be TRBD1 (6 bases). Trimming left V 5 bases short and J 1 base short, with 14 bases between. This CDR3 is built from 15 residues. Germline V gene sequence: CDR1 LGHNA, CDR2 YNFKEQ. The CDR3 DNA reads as TGTGCCAGCAGCGCCAGCAGGGGCCTCCAAGAGACCCAGTACTTC. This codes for CASSASRGLQETQYF.

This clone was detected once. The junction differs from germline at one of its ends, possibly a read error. The CDR3 spells CASSQSTQDRGLHF. The CDR3 coding sequence is TGCGCCAGCAGTCAATCCACCCAGGACAGGGGCCTCCACTTC. The chain carries TRBV23-1 and TRBJ1-2; 9 positions agree with TRBD1. TRBV23-1 is labeled an ORF, and its function is uncertain. This CDR3 has 14 amino acids.

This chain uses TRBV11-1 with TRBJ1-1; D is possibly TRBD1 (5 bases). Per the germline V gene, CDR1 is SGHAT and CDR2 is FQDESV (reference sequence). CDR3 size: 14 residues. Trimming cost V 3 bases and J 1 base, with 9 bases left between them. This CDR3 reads CASSFDSRNTEAFF. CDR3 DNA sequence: TGTGCCAGCAGCTTCGACAGCCGGAACACTGAAGCTTTCTTT.